A selection of T cell receptor beta chains follows, all from one sample in a study of shared clonotypes between healthy human individuals. Using immunoSEQ multiplex PCR, the repertoire was profiled, and TCRdb retains in-frame clones only, with some absent. This table has roughly 200,000 clones, around 63% appearing once. Sequenced sample: memory CD4+ T cells sorted from blood. Source of these receptors: a man aged 25 to 45 in good health. The CDR3 runs from the conserved cysteine through the conserved F or W. The order of the fields is D gene, J gene, V gene, clone size, CDR3 DNA, CDR3 protein. A D gene is named only where the DNA matches it firmly. Some rows mark clone size as missing; the rest say once, few, many or name a class of expanded clone.

NA | TRBJ1-1 | TRBV6-5 | NA | TGTGCCAGCAGTTACGGTGGAACTGAAGCTTTCTTT | CASSYGGTEAFF
NA | TRBJ1-2 | TRBV18 | few | TGTGCCAGCTCGGGGCAGCAAAACTATGGCTACACCTTC | CASSGQQNYGYTF
NA | TRBJ1-5 | TRBV6-6 | few | TGTGCCAGCAGACCAGGGAGTCAGCCCCAGCATTTT | CASRPGSQPQHF
TRBD2 | TRBJ2-3 | TRBV9 | NA | TGTGCCAGCAGACCCTGGACTAGTCGCGCAGATACGCAGTATTTT | CASRPWTSRADTQYF
NA | TRBJ2-5 | TRBV7-8 | NA | TGTGCCAGCAGCTTTCGCGGGATAGCAGAGACCCAGTACTTC | CASSFRGIAETQYF
TRBD2 | TRBJ2-3 | TRBV5-1 | NA | TGCGCCAGCAGCTCCTATACGGGGACTAGCGGCCAGCAGTATTTT | CASSSYTGTSGQQYF
NA | TRBJ1-5 | TRBV4-3 | NA | TGCGCCAGCAGCCAAGCCGGGGGGAACAATCAGCCCCAGCATTTT | CASSQAGGNNQPQHF
TRBD1 | TRBJ1-5 | TRBV5-1 | once | TGCGCCAGCAGCACCGGGACAGGGGATCAGCCCCAGCATTTT | CASSTGTGDQPQHF
TRBD1 | TRBJ2-7 | TRBV27 | NA | TGTGCCAGCAGTCCAGGACAGGGGGTGGGCGAAGAGCAGTACTTC | CASSPGQGVGEEQYF
TRBD2 | TRBJ2-2 | TRBV15 | NA | TGTGCCACCAGCACAGGACTAGCGAGGACCGGGGAGCTGTTTTTT | CATSTGLARTGELFF
TRBD2 | TRBJ2-3 | TRBV5-1 | NA | TGCGCCAGCAGCTTTGCTAGCGGGACCACAGATACGCAGTATTTT | CASSFASGTTDTQYF
NA | TRBJ2-3 | TRBV27 | NA | TGTGCCAGCAGTTTGGCTAGCACAGATACGCAGTATTTT | CASSLASTDTQYF
TRBD2 | TRBJ2-1 | TRBV9 | few | TGTGCCAGCAGCAACCGAGCCCCTAGCGGGGCCTACAATGAGCAGTTCTTC | CASSNRAPSGAYNEQFF
TRBD1 | TRBJ1-2 | TRBV29-1 | many | TGCAGCGTGGACGTGGACAGGGCGGGCCCGTATGGAGGCTACACCTTC | CSVDVDRAGPYGGYTF
NA | TRBJ2-3 | TRBV9 | NA | TGTGCCAGCAGCGTAGGGCTCGGAGGGTCAGATACGCAGTATTTT | CASSVGLGGSDTQYF
NA | TRBJ1-2 | TRBV6-5 | few | TGTGCCAGCAGTTTGGGAGGGATTCCCTATGGCTACACCTTC | CASSLGGIPYGYTF
TRBD2 | TRBJ2-7 | TRBV5-6 | NA | TGTGCCAGCAGCAGGGGGCTAGCGGGAGACGAGCAGTACTTC | CASSRGLAGDEQYF
NA | TRBJ2-7 | TRBV6-5 | NA | TGTGCCAGCAGTTCCGAACCGGGACACACCTACGAGCAGTACTTC | CASSSEPGHTYEQYF
TRBD2 | TRBJ2-4 | TRBV5-4 | NA | TGTGCCAGCAGCTCGGCCGGGGGGGAAAACATTCAGTACTTC | CASSSAGGENIQYF
NA | TRBJ2-1 | TRBV27 | NA | TGTGCCAGCAGAGATTTCTCTGAGCAGTTCTTC | CASRDFSEQFF
TRBD2 | TRBJ2-7 | TRBV5-4 | NA | TGTGCCAGCACCTACAACGGGGTAGCGGGACGGGCCTCCTACGAGCAGTACTTC | CASTYNGVAGRASYEQYF
NA | TRBJ2-6 | TRBV5-1 | NA | TGCGCCAGCACCCATTCCGGGGCCAACGTCCTGACTTTC | CASTHSGANVLTF
TRBD2 | TRBJ2-1 | TRBV6-1 | few | TGTGCCAGCAGTGCCGTGGGGACTAGGGAGTTCTTC | CASSAVGTREFF
NA | TRBJ2-1 | TRBV4-3 | NA | TGCGCCAGCAGCCAAGATCCTAGCTCCAATGAGCAGTTCTTC | CASSQDPSSNEQFF
NA | TRBJ2-7 | TRBV5-4 | NA | TGTGCCAGCAGCTCCGAGGGGACCCGAGGATACGAGCAGTACTTC | CASSSEGTRGYEQYF
TRBD2 | TRBJ2-1 | TRBV29-1 | few | TGCAGCGTTGAGAGAGCTAGCGGGAGGCGGTATGAGCAGTTCTTC | CSVERASGRRYEQFF
TRBD1 | TRBJ1-2 | TRBV23-1 | NA | TGCGCCAGCAGTCCTAGGACAGGGGAGAGCTATGGCTACACCTTC | CASSPRTGESYGYTF
NA | TRBJ2-7 | TRBV7-9 | NA | TGTGCCAGCGGGACGTGGGGCCTCGAGCAGTACTTC | CASGTWGLEQYF
NA | TRBJ2-3 | TRBV28 | NA | TGTGCCAGCAGTTTTATCGGTTCTAGCACAGATACGCAGTATTTT | CASSFIGSSTDTQYF
NA | TRBJ2-7 | TRBV6-1 | NA | TGTGCCAGCAGTGAAGTTGGGTACGAGCAGTACTTC | CASSEVGYEQYF
TRBD2 | TRBJ2-7 | TRBV4-2 | NA | TGTGCCAGCAGCAGCCAGGGACTAGCGGTTTCCTACGAGCAGTACTTC | CASSSQGLAVSYEQYF
NA | TRBJ2-1 | TRBV19 | NA | TGTGCCAGTAGTAGTACTAGTCTCTCCTACAATGAGCAGTTCTTC | CASSSTSLSYNEQFF
TRBD1 | TRBJ1-5 | TRBV28 | NA | TGTGCCAGCAGCTCATACAGGGGGATTCAGCCCCAGCATTTT | CASSSYRGIQPQHF
NA | TRBJ2-1 | TRBV9 | NA | TGTGCCAGCAGCGTAGAATGGGCCGACAATGAGCAGTTCTTC | CASSVEWADNEQFF
TRBD2 | TRBJ2-7 | TRBV11-2 | NA | TGTGCCAGCAGCCCGCGGACTAGCGGGATCGGCTGGCAGTACTTC | CASSPRTSGIGWQYF
NA | TRBJ2-3 | TRBV29-1 | NA | TGCAGCGTTGATGATACGCAGTATTTT | CSVDDTQYF
NA | TRBJ1-1 | TRBV2 | few | TGTGCCAGCAGTATACAGATTAACACTGAAGCTTTCTTT | CASSIQINTEAFF